Included here is one T cell receptor (beta chain) sequence, with context. Its specific antigen is unknown. There are no base qualities to consult, and no much larger clone falls within one base. Participants in the prospective study were aged 18 to 89 years, lived in under 30 United States geographic areas, and enrolled through a virtual design. In the prospective study, participants were assigned to cohorts based on the clinical history participants reported in a screening survey and a study questionnaire. Each participant in the prospective study had whole blood, serum and a nasopharyngeal or oropharyngeal swab collected by mobile phlebotomists. Participants in the prospective study had the option to provide additional blood draws and questionnaires over a 2-month period. Before DNA extraction, prospective study blood samples were shipped either frozen or at room temperature. The sample belongs to a study of blood T cell repertoires in COVID-19 (dated by TCRdb to about 2020). As for the study more broadly: The collaborator samples originated in the United States, Italy and Spain and spanned the acute and convalescent phases of COVID-19. The dataset comprised deeply sampled blood TCRbeta repertoires from subjects exposed to, actively infected with, or recovered from COVID-19. The prospective study material was composed of cDNA or gDNA derived from T cells, B-cell-depleted T cells, or PBMCs. The samples were drawn from the first 160 participants of the ongoing ImmuneRACE study and from some 1,300 subjects provided by 6 global collaborators. Where available, HLA class I and class II types were obtained from metadata supplied by the sample provider rather than from assay-based typing. The repertoires were released in a freely available public database intended as a resource for research on the immune response to SARS-CoV-2. The sample metadata nearly always contained a de-identified subject ID, COVID-19 status, age in years and sex.

What the research found in general, with its limitations: How much clinical and demographic metadata was included differed by source and by participant, and the metadata was provided uncurated.

Via the germline V gene, CDR1 is SGHTA and CDR2 FQGTGA. V is clipped by 1 base and J by 0 bases, and the sequence between their germline boundaries is 10 bases long. The CDR3 spans 15 residues, from the cysteine through the phenylalanine. Solely the CDR3 DNA is kept, with 45 bases framed from the first base. TCRbeta CDR3 regions were amplified from genomic DNA using the immunoSEQ Assay, a bias-controlled multiplex PCR. In the paper's pipeline: The number of nucleated cells in each sample was estimated by amplification of reference gene primers within the assay. Sequence reads were collapsed and filtered to measure the absolute abundance of every unique TCRbeta CDR3 rearrangement. For each sample, productive Simpson clonality was calculated by taking the square root of Simpson's diversity index across productive rearrangements. TCRdb obtained this table from immuneACCESS and retained in-frame rearrangements with V and J assigned. These tables miss some clones; where compared with another copy, unresolved V genes account for less than half of the shortfall, and the remainder is unexplained. The V and J calls and clone size come from that table; D and trimming were worked out from the DNA. The sample table contains fewer than 300,000 clones; only one count was recorded for about 91% of them. Roughly 1.2% of the sample lies in the top ten.

The chain uses TRBV7-3 and TRBJ2-7; tentative D gene TRBD2, with 5 bases matching. Sequencing was done on a sample of PBMCs or T cells enriched from blood (not recorded which). The TCR originated in a woman in her 40s with acute COVID-19. The nucleotide sequence reads TGTGCCAGCAGCTTAAAAAGCGGAAGCTCCTACGAGCAGTACTTC. It specifies CASSLKSGSSYEQYF.